This entry lists 13 T cell receptor beta chains sequenced from one sample in a study of control samples from healthy donors and cancer patients. The table came from immunoSEQ multiplex PCR; TCRdb's copy has only in-frame clones and leaves some out. The sample consists of approximately 84,000 clones, 91% of them appearing once. Sequenced: blood. The receptors come from a man younger than 40 in good health.

CDR3 in amino acids: CASSPGRSTDTQYF. The CDR3 nucleotides are TGTGCCAGCTCACCCGGGCGTAGCACAGATACGCAGTATTTT. The chain recombines TRBV18 with TRBJ2-3; no reliable D call. V lost 3 bases and J 0 bases, leaving 7 bases between the germline ends. CDR1 is KGHSH and CDR2 is LQKENI in the germline V gene. The CDR3 loop spans 14 amino acids.

Many counts were recorded for this clone. The chain recombines TRBV2 with TRBJ2-1; a possible D gene is TRBD1 (5 bases). The CDR3 covers 13 residues. Germline assignment: CDR1 SNHLY and CDR2 FYNNEI. Trimming cost V 7 bases and J 2 bases, with 9 bases left between them. The CDR3 here is CASTLGPYNEQFF. The CDR3 nucleotides are TGTGCCAGCACATTGGGGCCCTACAATGAGCAGTTCTTC.

The V call is TRBV14, the J call TRBJ2-1; 9 bases match TRBD2. V dropped 2 bases and J dropped 5; count of bases not matched to a gene: 10. CDR1 is SGHDN, CDR2 FVKESK, per germline. CDR3 length: 17 residues. The CDR3: CASSQRYGLAHHNEQFF. CDR3 coding DNA: TGTGCCAGCAGCCAAAGGTACGGACTAGCGCATCACAATGAGCAGTTCTTC.

This chain joins TRBV19 and TRBJ1-5; D gene unclear. V lost 6 bases and J lost 4, with 10 bases in between. This CDR3 contains 13 residues. Germline V gene sequence: CDR1 LNHDA, CDR2 SQIVND (reference sequence). CDR3: CASRAGLNQPQHF. CDR3 DNA: TGTGCCAGTAGGGCGGGTCTTAATCAGCCCCAGCATTTT.

The V gene is TRBV5-1, the J gene TRBJ1-1, with 7 bases identical to TRBD1. The CDR3 is 13 amino acids. From germline, CDR1 is SGHRS and CDR2 YFSETQ. The trim removed 0 bases at V and 6 bases at J, leaving 2 bases unmatched. CDR3 sequence reads: CASSLGDSPEAFF. The CDR3 region has the DNA TGCGCCAGCAGCTTGGGGGACAGCCCTGAAGCTTTCTTT.

CDR3 DNA sequence: TGTGCCAGCAGTTCACAGGGACAGGGAGGGAATTCACCCCTCCACTTT. It specifies CASSSQGQGGNSPLHF. V is TRBV28 and J is TRBJ1-6, with 9 bases identical to TRBD1. The CDR3 runs to 16 residues. The germline V gene has CDR1 MDHEN and CDR2 SYDVKM. After removal of 4 bases from V and 7 bases from J, the junction contained 8 bases not matched to a gene.

The genes are TRBV7-8 and TRBJ2-5; 11 bases match TRBD2. The CDR3 spans 15 residues. Germline loops: CDR1 SGHVS, CDR2 FQNEAQ. Germline trimming cut 1 base from V and 5 bases from J; bases unmatched to any gene: 3. The CDR3: CASSLVRTSGETQYF. CDR3 DNA sequence: TGTGCCAGCAGCTTAGTGAGGACTAGCGGGGAGACCCAGTACTTC.

A few counts support this clone. This rearrangement joins TRBV4-2 to TRBJ1-4, with 9 bases matching TRBD1. The germline V gene has CDR1 LGHNA and CDR2 YNFKEQ. The CDR3 has 16 residues. Trimming at V came to 1 base and at J to 4 bases, leaving 4 bases not matched to a gene. CDR3 residues: CASSQAQGAGNEKLFF. CDR3 DNA: TGTGCCAGCAGCCAAGCACAGGGGGCAGGTAATGAAAAACTGTTTTTT.

This clone is a singleton in its sample. The rearrangement uses TRBV6-2 or TRBV6-3 and TRBJ1-3; D is unclear. The CDR3 is 16 residues long. V dropped 0 bases and J dropped 0 bases, with 9 bases sitting between them. Germline V gene sequence: CDR1 MNHEY, CDR2 SVGEGT. The CDR3 DNA follows: TGTGCCAGCAGTTACTCGGGCCCGACCTCTGGAAACACCATATATTTT. This translates into CASSYSGPTSGNTIYF.

CDR3 sequence reads: CASGRTSGTTGELFF. The CDR3 DNA is TGTGCCAGCGGGAGAACTAGCGGAACAACCGGGGAGCTGTTTTTT. This chain joins TRBV25-1 and TRBJ2-2; TRBD2 agrees at 8 bases. Trimming at V came to 8 bases and at J to 5 bases, leaving 10 bases not matched to a gene. The germline gives CDR1 MGHDK, CDR2 SYGVNS. This CDR3 contains 15 residues. The whole variable domain, filled in from reference TRBV25-1 and TRBJ2-2, reads EADIYQTPRYLVIGTGKKITLECSQTMGHDKMYWYQQDPGMELHLIHYSYGVNSTEKGDLSSESTVSRIRTEHFPLTLESARPSHTSQYLCASGRTSGTTGELFFGEGSRLTVL.

The chain couples TRBV20-1 to TRBJ2-1; the match to TRBD2 covers 11 bases. Trimming cost V 6 bases and J 7 bases; bases outside gene matches: 11. The CDR3 consists of 15 residues. The germline gives CDR1 DFQATT, CDR2 SNEGSKA (reference sequence). The CDR3: CSASSSGGPGNEQFF. The CDR3 bases are TGCAGTGCAAGTTCTAGCGGGGGGCCGGGGAATGAGCAGTTCTTC.

This clone was detected only once. The gene calls are TRBV7-2 and TRBJ1-2; D is possibly TRBD1 (5 bases). V gave up 0 bases and J gave up 6 bases, with 11 bases separating them. Germline V gives CDR1 SGHTA, CDR2 FQGNSA. CDR3 length: 14 amino acids. CDR3 residues: CASSLAVRTNGYTF. Here the CDR3 DNA reads TGTGCCAGCAGCTTAGCGGTTCGGACAAATGGCTACACCTTC.

The rearrangement uses TRBV7-7 and TRBJ2-1, with D uncertain. Deletions cut 5 bases from V and 5 bases from J, with 10 bases between. The CDR3 is 13 residues long. The germline V gene has CDR1 SSHAT and CDR2 FNYEAQ (reference sequence). For the CDR3, the DNA is TGTGCCAGCAGCGCAACCACACACAATGAGCAGTTCTTC. It codes for CASSATTHNEQFF.